This paragraph covers one T cell receptor (beta chain) sequence. As yet, its antigen is unknown. The V gene's germline CDR1 is LGHNA and CDR2 YNFKEQ. Losses at the gene ends were 4 bases for V and 5 bases for J; bases not matched to a gene: 20. The CDR3 length is 19 residues. Naive CD8 isolation took CD45RO-negative cells positively selected for CCR7 and excluded terminally differentiated effector memory CD45RA+ cells. Source study methods: Filtering differed for immunoSEQ, which gave only junction sequences without quality scores. The repertoire was sequenced with immunoSEQ multiplex PCR; TCRdb's copy has only in-frame clones and lacks some. The V and J calls and clone size were taken over from that table, and D and trimming were inferred from the DNA. The repertoire holds millions of clones, with about 95% as singletons. The data stem from a study of shared clonotypes between healthy human individuals. Whole-study context: The plates for each donor numbered three CD4 naive, three CD4 memory, two CD8 naive and one CD8 memory.

General observations from the study: Naive CD4 clonotypes were shared across a few donors at about 5%. Among the subsets, naive ones generally showed larger estimated richness than memory ones.

Sequenced material: naive CD8+ T cells sorted from blood. The sequence came from a man younger than 35 in good health. The rearrangement links TRBV4-2 to TRBJ1-1; 9 bases agree with TRBD1. CDR3 loop: CASSLKAPPGQGWGTEAFF. The CDR3, as DNA: TGTGCCAGCAGCCTCAAGGCCCCTCCGGGACAGGGATGGGGAACTGAAGCTTTCTTT.